These 4 T cell receptor beta chains were all obtained from the same sample, sequenced in a study of blood T cell repertoires in COVID-19. Sequencing used immunoSEQ multiplex PCR; TCRdb keeps in-frame clones, though not all of them. The table shows some 110,000 clones, with 87% occurring only once. Sequencing used peripheral blood. These receptors were obtained from a human donor in a cohort sampled during active COVID-19.

This clone was counted a single time. This rearrangement joins TRBV6-6 to TRBJ2-2; D gene ambiguous. CDR3 length: 13 amino acids. CDR1 and CDR2 from the germline V gene are MNHNY and SVGAGI (reference sequence). V dropped 5 bases and J dropped 1 base, with 5 bases sitting between them. CDR3 nucleotide sequence: TGTGCCAGCAGTCAGCGGAACACCGGGGAGCTGTTTTTT. Translated, it gives CASSQRNTGELFF.

This clone has ten or more counts. The rearrangement uses TRBV27 and TRBJ1-5; no clear D gene. Germline V gives CDR1 MNHEY, CDR2 SMNVEV (reference sequence). Trimming took off 2 bases at V and 3 bases at J, with 8 bases between the two ends. This CDR3 region has 14 residues. CDR3 protein: CASSLSGHNQPQHF. CDR3 coding DNA: TGTGCCAGCAGTTTAAGCGGTCACAATCAGCCCCAGCATTTT.

J is TRBJ1-1 and V is TRBV14, with D tentatively TRBD1 (5 bases). CDR3 length: 12 residues. Between the trimmed V and J ends, which lost 4 bases and 11 bases, there was a span of 14 bases. Per germline, CDR1 SGHDN and CDR2 FVKESK. CDR3 nucleotide sequence: TGTGCCAGCAGCCCGCGGCAGGGTGCCGCTTTCTTT. Amino acids: CASSPRQGAAFF.

DNA for the CDR3: TGTGCCTGGTTGGGGGCTCGCACTGAAGCTTTCTTT. Amino acid sequence: CAWLGARTEAFF. The V call is TRBV30, the J call TRBJ1-1, with D perhaps matching TRBD1 (6 bases). The germline V gene has CDR1 GTSNPN and CDR2 SVGIG (reference sequence). The V gene lost 5 bases and the J gene lost 4 bases, with 11 bases spanning the gap. This CDR3 has 12 residues.